The next 5 T cell receptor beta chains were all read from a single sample in a study of human T cells and chemical hapten exposure (dated by TCRdb to the early 2020s). The time point label, read with the paper, signifies: patch test 1, 2 weeks after DPC sensitization. The label giving this sample's treatment or condition can be read as: therapeutic diphenylcyclopropenone sensitization with weekly scalp DPC. Libraries were constructed by RACE. Sequencing instrument: NextSeq 500. TCRdb's own reprocessing of the public reads used fastp at Q25 and MiXCR and kept productive beta chains. Entries that share a CDR3 protein sequence are merged under the most common genes and DNA. The sample table holds 180,000 or so distinct CDR3 sequences, of which about 20% were seen once. The ten most abundant clones make up approximately 6.4% of the sample. The sequences come from whole blood, collected in connection with sensitization to the hapten diphenylcyclopropenone (DPC). Every receptor here comes from a woman aged 50 to 60 with alopecia areata. Some clones in this sample may be carry-over from other donors' samples.

The chain is built from TRBV20-1 and TRBJ2-3; weak D call: TRBD2 (6 bases). There are 17 residues in the CDR3. Deletions cut 0 bases from V and 3 bases from J, with 19 bases between. Looked up from germline, CDR1 is DFQATT and CDR2 is SNEGSKA (reference sequence). The CDR3 reads CSARDIGGSFSTDTQYF. CDR3 nucleotides: TGCAGTGCTAGAGATATAGGAGGGAGTTTTAGTACAGATACGCAGTATTTT.

The gene calls are TRBV3-1 and TRBJ2-1; no definite D call. Looked up from germline, CDR1 is LGHDT and CDR2 is YNNKEL (reference sequence). V was trimmed by 1 base and J by 4 bases, leaving 14 bases between them. There are 16 residues in the CDR3. In DNA, the CDR3 is TGTGCCAGCAGCCAAGGTCTTCTGGGCGCATACAATGAGCAGTTCTTC. This gives the protein CASSQGLLGAYNEQFF.

With regard to this clonotype: One end of the junction varies from germline; a read error may be responsible. The rearrangement links TRBV5-1 to TRBJ1-1; D is perhaps TRBD1 (6 bases). The germline gives CDR1 SGHRS, CDR2 YFSETQ. This CDR3 has 14 amino acids. The CDR3 coding sequence is TGCGCCAGCAGGTTGGACAGAACCTACACTGAAGCTTTCTTT. Translated: CASRLDRTYTEAFF.

The chain combines TRBV20-1 with TRBJ2-7; no firm D call. V was cut by 6 bases and J by 5 bases, with 14 bases left in between. CDR3 size: 12 residues. Germline CDR1 and CDR2: DFQATT and SNEGSKA (reference sequence). The CDR3 region is CSATYGLHEQYF. The CDR3 region has the DNA TGCAGTGCAACATACGGTCTTCACGAGCAGTACTTC.

The chain joins TRBV10-1 to TRBJ2-1, with 9 bases fitting TRBD2. Germline V gene data show CDR1 as WNHNN and CDR2 as SYGVQD (reference sequence). V lost 8 bases to trimming and J lost 10 bases; unmatched junction nucleotides: 9. The CDR3 extends over 13 amino acids. In nucleotides, the CDR3 is TGCGCCAGCTCTCCGGGACTAGCTTTGGAGCAGTTCTTC. Translation: CASSPGLALEQFF.